This T cell receptor (beta chain) was observed in a study of T cell changes during pregnancy in multiple sclerosis. This table comes from immunoSEQ multiplex PCR, and its TCRdb copy is limited to in-frame clones, with some not included. The sample has 45,000 to 60,000 clones; 80% to 95% are singletons. Germline V gene data show CDR1 as GTSNPN and CDR2 as SVGIG (reference sequence). The length of the CDR3 is 13 residues. V was cut by 4 bases and J by 1 base, with 8 bases left in between. This chain connects TRBV30 to TRBJ1-5; D possibly corresponds to TRBD1 (6 bases). This TCR was recovered from a female donor in good health, enrolled as a control in a pregnancy study. The sequencing used peripheral blood, collected after pregnancy. The CDR3 region is CAWTRGSNQPQHF. In nucleotides, the CDR3 is TGTGCCTGGACGAGGGGGAGCAATCAGCCCCAGCATTTT.